This T cell receptor beta chain is from a study of metastatic and nonmetastatic thyroid tumors. Per germline, CDR1 KGHSH and CDR2 LQKENI. Between the trimmed V and J ends, which lost 4 bases and 0 bases, there was a span of 7 bases. This CDR3 is built from 15 residues. General observations from the study: Malignant tumors reportedly showed significantly higher TCR beta diversity than benign nodules in both blood and tumor.

TCRdb re-clonotyped the PCR reads through MiXCR. The sample shows around 20,000 clones, more than 20% of them seen only once. The sample holds many counts of this clone. The target antigen is unknown. Among the patients, none had received any treatment before thyroid surgery. The sequencing input was blood. The genes are TRBV18 and TRBJ2-6, with D possibly matching TRBD1 (6 bases). This TCR came from a male donor with papillary thyroid cancer or a benign thyroid nodule (not recorded which). Some clones in this sample may be carry-over from other donors' samples. The CDR3 sequence is CASSLQGSGANVLTF. CDR3 bases: TGTGCCAGCTCACTACAGGGCTCTGGGGCCAACGTCCTGACTTTC.